One sample yielded the 3 T cell receptor beta chains listed below, sequenced in a study of cytomegalovirus exposure and HLA in healthy donors. The PCR had 60 Vbeta and 13 Jbeta primers. Repertoires were generated with immunoSEQ multiplex PCR, while TCRdb's copy carries only in-frame clones and drops some. This sample carries around 140,000 clones, around three quarters of them seen once, and the ten largest clones take 3.5% to 5%. The specimen sequenced was PBMCs. The receptors were sampled from a male donor in good health and CMV-seropositive.

The chain carries TRBV2 and TRBJ2-1, with 7 bases fitting TRBD1. The V gene's germline CDR1 is SNHLY and CDR2 FYNNEI. Losses at the gene ends were 4 bases for V and 5 bases for J; bases not matched to a gene: 8. This CDR3 has 15 residues. DNA of the CDR3: TGTGCCAGCAGTGGGACAGGTAACCTCGACAATGAGCAGTTCTTC. This gives the protein CASSGTGNLDNEQFF.

In this sample, this clone turned up a few times. The chain recombines TRBV18 with TRBJ1-5; TRBD1 agrees at 9 bases. CDR3 length: 15 amino acids. Trimming removed 3 bases from V and 4 bases from J; junction bases left unmatched: 4. CDR1 KGHSH and CDR2 LQKENI come from the germline V gene. CDR3 nucleotides: TGTGCCAGCTCACCCTCGACAGGGGGAAATCAGCCCCAGCATTTT. It is translated as CASSPSTGGNQPQHF.

The chain joins TRBV5-6 to TRBJ2-3, with 11 bases fitting TRBD1. Germline assignment: CDR1 SGHDT and CDR2 YYEEEE. V lost 5 bases to trimming and J lost 2 bases; unmatched junction nucleotides: 4. The CDR3 is made up of 15 amino acids. The CDR3 DNA reads as TGTGCCAGCAGTGGGACAGGGGGTTTCACAGATACGCAGTATTTT. Its protein is CASSGTGGFTDTQYF.